This T cell receptor beta chain was recorded in a study of cytomegalovirus exposure and HLA in healthy donors (dated by TCRdb to 2015 to 2018). Study-wide context: According to an earlier analysis of several hundred of the donors, some 180 million T cells yielded approximately 120 million unique TCR beta sequences and about 300 Gb of sequence data. In an earlier analysis of 500 to 650 of the donors, high-throughput TCR beta sequencing was used to judge whether each TCR beta V gene segment behaved as functional or pseudogenic. The study was designed to test whether signatures of past pathogen exposure could be identified by cataloging public T cell receptors. Among several hundred genotyped donors of the cohort, an average of around 250,000 unique TCR beta nucleotide sequences was sequenced per donor, of which about 19% were non-productive. In the later analysis, no new phenotypic data were used to find candidate immune exposures; instead, reliance was placed on TCR beta sequences and their occurrence across donors. To study patterns of TCR occurrence, a later analysis re-analyzed previously published TCR beta repertoires from more than 550 donors and added high-resolution HLA genotyping. The number of donors typed differed by locus, with roughly 629-640 for A, B, C, DRB1 and DQB1, over 500 for DQA1, over 600 for DPA1, and 400 to 490 for DPB1. An early release covering roughly 640 HLA-typed donors comprised 300 to 350 gigabases of sequencing data and tens of millions of unique TCR sequences. Donor age, sex, ethnicity and CMV serostatus were compiled together with the repertoire data. Because of strong linkage in the cohort, five DR-DQ haplotypes were treated as single units for association and clustering. All discovery cohort repertoires had been generated on a single sequencing platform. A separate validation cohort of about 110 different subjects was used in addition to the roughly 670-subject first cohort. Genome-wide SNP genotypes for about 55% of the 666 donors were used in a later genetic analysis, which treated that subset as a discovery cohort. The study combined high-throughput TCR immunosequencing, statistical association of individual TCRs with disease status, and machine learning to predict cytomegalovirus infection status. Class I and class II HLA loci were covered by the typing at four-digit resolution. Using immunosequencing, the study profiled T cell repertoires from 640 or so subjects and related those repertoires to cytomegalovirus serostatus. The genetic ancestry cluster associated with self-reported Caucasian donors included about four fifths of the approximately 400 genotyped donors. General conclusions and limits of the study: Compared with equally common non-associated chains, HLA-associated TCR beta chains in a later analysis were more clonally expanded and had lower generation probabilities. Some IMGT-functional V segments, including TRBV6-2 and TRBV6-3, could not be told apart with the 87-base-pair reads, so those segments were excluded. The study gave a list of some 150 TCR beta chains associated with cytomegalovirus. Only TCR beta chains were sequenced in this cohort, and the absence of alpha or paired-chain data limited detectable features. Roughly uniform sequencing depth across donors was assumed in presence/absence analyses, although this assumption may not hold. According to a later genetic analysis, donors in an Asian-associated ancestry cluster had fewer N-insertions in productive TCRs than the roughly 670-donor mean. In vitro tests confirmed that a few of the cytomegalovirus-associated TCR beta chains recognize cytomegalovirus antigens. Because counts were too low, about 17 rarely observed V segments, including chromosome 9 orphons, were excluded from the earlier analysis of some 590 of the donors. Most CMV-associated TCR beta chains appeared to be HLA-restricted in a later analysis, and the HLA associations seemed to be driven largely by CMV exposure. In an earlier analysis of approximately 600 of the donors, most TCR beta V segments were observed in productive rearrangements about 87% or about 30% of the time, broadly matching IMGT annotations. Correlated functional status among segregating V segments might be attributable to linkage disequilibrium, but an unknown experimental factor could not be ruled out. Because HLA typing was missing for some donors at each locus, association tests included only the typed subset. The sequencing pipeline was judged likely to have produced a cluster of highly shared sequence variants as a technical artifact. CMV serostatus was the only immune exposure information available for the cohort. A further reported finding was that TCR beta sequences accurately predicted the HLA-A and HLA-B alleles for most subjects in the first cohort. In both the original and validation cohorts, the classifier was reported to diagnose cytomegalovirus status with high specificity and sensitivity. Most TCR sequences were observed very rarely across donors, whereas some public TCRs were present in many individuals. The authors suggested that the approach could potentially be extended to other disease states and immunological phenotypes. A later analysis associated 17,000 or so TCR beta sequences with specific HLA alleles at a false discovery rate of 0.05. In a later analysis, the rate of TCR association differed among HLA loci, with DRB1 alleles having the most associated TCRs and HLA-C alleles having the fewest. When HLA alleles, especially DR and DQ, strongly co-occurred, attributing TCR associations to individual alleles was difficult. A later genetic analysis associated a missense DCLRE1C variant with V-gene and J-gene trimming of TCR beta chains, and an independent cohort replicated the association. According to a later analysis, parvovirus B19, influenza, CMV and Epstein-Barr virus appeared linked to several top co-occurrence clusters.

About this clone itself: Its target antigen remains unknown. Per-base qualities were not stored, and no clone one base away is much larger.

Including the terminal cysteine and phenylalanine, the CDR3 comprises 15 residues. The only DNA kept is the CDR3, 45 bases in frame from the first base. V has 3 bases trimmed and J has 1 base trimmed; junction bases matching no gene number 1. As encoded in the germline V gene (reference sequence), CDR1 is LNHNV while CDR2 is YYDKDF. The cohort consisted of 666 healthy bone marrow donors. At the time of sampling, every cohort member was nominally healthy, though immune exposures that went unrecorded were likely present. The donor tested CMV seropositive and was one of the 289 seropositive cohort members. A peripheral blood sample was provided by each donor, and peripheral blood mononuclear cells were used for TCR beta sequencing. The Qiagen DNeasy Blood Extraction Kit was used to extract genomic DNA from the blood cell samples. The library relied on the immunoSEQ multiplex PCR assay. The multiplex PCR relied on a mix of 60 forward primers for TCR Vbeta segments and 13 reverse primers for TCR Jbeta segments. Amplification of the CDR3 region of rearranged TCR beta genes was performed with a multiplex PCR assay on genomic DNA. On the Illumina HiSeq System, the amplified TCR beta libraries were sequenced as 87-base-pair reads. Concerning the study's data processing: In a later analysis, roughly 80 million unique TCR beta chains were counted across the roughly 670 repertoires, and roughly 10 million of these chains were shared by at least two donors. To remove PCR and sequencing errors, raw reads were error-corrected and collapsed into unique sequences using a nearest-neighbor algorithm that merged closely related sequences. CDR3 sequences were aligned to IMGT reference sequences to assign V, D and J gene segments. Each retained sequence needed at least a six-nucleotide match to both a V gene segment and a J gene segment. A rearrangement was called productive if the CDR3 had no stop codons and remained in frame with V and J, and every other rearrangement was called non-productive. Following IMGT convention, CDR3 was defined as the stretch from the second conserved V-encoded cysteine up to the conserved J-encoded phenylalanine. In an earlier analysis of around 600 of the donors, sequences lacking an unambiguous match to a single V gene segment were excluded. An earlier analysis of a few hundred of the donors classified V segments as functional when productive rearrangements were above 56.7% and as segregating when the standard deviation between donors was above 5%. To diagnose cytomegalovirus status from the catalog of TCR beta chain sequences, a statistical classification framework was built. A later analysis assigned V and J genes by comparing TCR nucleotide sequences with IMGT/GENE-DB human TR gene sequences. The TCRdist pipeline was used in a later analysis to assign CDR3 sequences and most-parsimonious VDJ recombination scenarios. In a later analysis, each TCR beta chain was defined by its CDR3 amino acid sequence together with its V-gene family, and reads without a unique V-gene family were excluded. In a later analysis, fewer than 650 highly shared, low-generation-probability nucleotide sequences were removed to address suspected cross-contamination and a sequencing artifact. In a later analysis, a clonal expansion index for each public chain was calculated from normalized within-repertoire ranks of inferred template counts. In a later analysis, generation probabilities were computed with a VDJ recombination model fitted to out-of-frame rearrangements, and the resulting probabilities were checked against IGoR. Hypergeometric tests were used in a later analysis to score TCR-TCR, TCR-HLA and TCR-CMV co-occurrence, with a repertoire-size bias correction applied to the TCR pairs. A later analysis estimated false discovery rates by permuting HLA or CMV assignments 20 times. In a later analysis, co-occurring TCRs were grouped using DBSCAN, and TCRdist sequence similarity was added for clustering within HLA-allele-positive subsets. Repertoires with fewer than 30,000 or more than 120,000 public chains, plus five repertoires with anomalous nucleotide sharing, were excluded from co-occurrence clustering. TCRdb carries this immuneACCESS record with in-frame sequences only. Its versions omit some clonotypes, under half of them owing to an unresolved V gene in the studies checked, with the rest unexplained. Clone size and the V and J calls come from that table; the DNA yielded D and trimming. This sample lists fewer than 250,000 clones; roughly 82% were detected once. Around 6% of the sample is taken by the ten largest.

The rearranged chain carries TRBV15 and TRBJ1-1, with TRBD1 matching 11 junction bases. Sequencing was carried out using PBMCs. The clonotype comes from a man aged 40-55 years in good health and CMV-seropositive. The CDR3 in this case is CATSRGQGGNTEAFF. The sequence in DNA is TGTGCCACCAGCAGGGGACAGGGGGGGAACACTGAAGCTTTCTTT.